The rows below give T cell receptor beta chains drawn from one sample of a study of blood T cell repertoires in COVID-19. The assay was immunoSEQ multiplex PCR, and TCRdb's table has in-frame clones only and misses some. The table shows 280,000 or so clones, with about nine tenths occurring only once. The sample comprised peripheral blood. The receptors shown here come from a woman aged 60-75 years with acute or convalescent COVID-19. The CDR3 runs from the conserved cysteine through the conserved F or W. A D gene is named only where the DNA matches it firmly. Expanded clones get a size class; other rows say once, few or many, or leave the size out.

size,D,J,V,DNA,CDR3
-,TRBD1,TRBJ1-2,TRBV28,TGTGCCAGCAGTGCGGGACAGGGGGCCCTTGGCTATGGCTACACCTTC,CASSAGQGALGYGYTF
-,-,TRBJ1-2,TRBV10-3,TGTGCCATCTGGTCCGGGGAGGGTGGCTACACCTTC,CAIWSGEGGYTF
once,TRBD1,TRBJ2-7,TRBV5-1,TGCGCCAGCAGCTTTACTACCGGGACAGGGGGCGGCGAGCAGTACTTC,CASSFTTGTGGGEQYF
once,TRBD1,TRBJ1-2,TRBV19,TGTGCCAGTAGTGTATCAAATTCGGGACAGGGGGCCAACTATGGCTACACCTTC,CASSVSNSGQGANYGYTF
-,TRBD1,TRBJ1-5,TRBV5-8,TGTGCCAGCAGCCATGGACAGGGGACCCTTTTGCATCAGCCCCAGCATTTT,CASSHGQGTLLHQPQHF
-,-,TRBJ2-2,TRBV3-1/TRBV3-2,TGTGCCAGCAGCCAAGGGACAGCTAACGGGGAGCTGTTTTTT,CASSQGTANGELFF
-,-,TRBJ1-5,TRBV15,TGTGCCACCAGCTCTGGACTGAGCAATCAGCCCCAGCATTTT,CATSSGLSNQPQHF
-,-,TRBJ2-5,TRBV19,TGTGCCAGTAGTATAAATCCAGGGAAAGAGACCCAGTACTTC,CASSINPGKETQYF
-,-,TRBJ1-5,TRBV27,TGTGCCAGCAGTTCCAATGGGGAGGGTATCAATCAGCCCCAGCATTTT,CASSSNGEGINQPQHF
-,-,TRBJ2-1,TRBV9,TGTGCCAGCAGCGGAGAGGTCGGGTCCGCCTACAATGAGCAGTTCTTC,CASSGEVGSAYNEQFF
-,-,TRBJ2-4,TRBV9,TGTGCCAGCAGCGTAGCTCCGGAAAACATTCAGTACTTC,CASSVAPENIQYF
-,-,TRBJ2-7,TRBV9,TGTGCCAGCAGCCCCCGAAGCGAGGATTCCGAGCAGTACTTC,CASSPRSEDSEQYF
-,TRBD1,TRBJ2-2,TRBV6-4,TGTGCCAGCAGTAGGACAGGGAACACCGGGGAGCTGTTTTTT,CASSRTGNTGELFF
few,TRBD1,TRBJ2-3,TRBV29-1,TGCAGCGGTATATCCCGGGACAGGGTTAGGGATACGCAGTATTTT,CSGISRDRVRDTQYF
-,-,TRBJ1-1,TRBV5-1,TGCGCCAGCAGCTTGGGTAACAGGAACACTGAAGCTTTCTTT,CASSLGNRNTEAFF
-,TRBD1,TRBJ2-7,TRBV2,TGTGCCACCCCCCGGGACAGGGGAAGGTACTACGAGCAGTACTTC,CATPRDRGRYYEQYF
once,TRBD1,TRBJ1-1,TRBV5-1,TGCGCCAGCAGCCCCACACCGACAGGGGAGAACACTGAAGCTTTCTTT,CASSPTPTGENTEAFF
-,TRBD1,TRBJ2-7,TRBV7-9,TGTGCCAGCAGCCCAACAGGGGAACATTCCTACGAGCAGTACTTC,CASSPTGEHSYEQYF
-,TRBD1,TRBJ1-1,TRBV18,TGTGCCAGCTCAACTTTGCCGGGACAGAGGAACACTGAAGCTTTCTTT,CASSTLPGQRNTEAFF
-,TRBD2,TRBJ2-1,TRBV19,TGTGCCAGTAGCGGGGGGGCCTACAATGAGCAGTTCTTC,CASSGGAYNEQFF
-,-,TRBJ1-3,TRBV27,TGTGCCAGCAGTCCCACAGGGAAAACCATATATTTT,CASSPTGKTIYF